One sample yielded the 12 T cell receptor beta chains listed below, sequenced in a study of technical replicates of blood from several donors. The protocol was immunoSEQ multiplex PCR, while the TCRdb copy is restricted to in-frame clones and leaves out a portion. The sample shows under 90,000 clones, just under 95% of them seen only once. The material sequenced was T cells isolated from PBMCs. Receptors originate from a human donor in good health.

This chain uses TRBV19 with TRBJ2-1; D not certain. V was trimmed by 7 bases and J by 2 bases, leaving 9 bases between them. Germline V CDR1 and CDR2: LNHDA, SQIVND (reference sequence). The CDR3 loop spans 13 amino acids. CDR3 DNA: TGTGCCAGTACGCAGGAAACCTACAATGAGCAGTTCTTC. As protein: CASTQETYNEQFF. The variable domain in full, with the rest retrieved from reference TRBV19 and TRBJ2-1, is DGGITQSPKYLFRKEGQNVTLSCEQNLNHDAMYWYRQDPGQGLRLIYYSQIVNDFQKGDIAEGYSVSREKKESFPLTVTSAQKNPTAFYLCASTQETYNEQFFGPGTRLTVL.

This chain links TRBV6-5 with TRBJ2-1; 8 nucleotides agree with TRBD2. In germline, CDR1 is MNHEY, CDR2 SVGAGI. V trimming: 4 bases; J trimming: 9 bases; junction bases outside the gene matches: 5. The CDR3 has 13 residues. For the CDR3, the DNA is TGTGCCAGCAGTTTAACGGGACTAGGTGAGCAGTTCTTC. Translated, it gives CASSLTGLGEQFF.

The chain has TRBV10-3 and TRBJ2-7; 7 nucleotides match TRBD1. The CDR3 has 15 amino acids. Germline trimming cut 0 bases from V and 3 bases from J; bases unmatched to any gene: 5. Germline loops: CDR1 ENHRY, CDR2 SYGVKD. In DNA, the CDR3 is TGTGCCATCAGTGAGTCGACCGGGACAGTCTACGAGCAGTACTTC. It is translated as CAISESTGTVYEQYF.

The rearrangement uses TRBV4-1 and TRBJ2-7; D call uncertain. Trimming took 0 bases from V and 8 from J, leaving 11 bases between them. The CDR3 is made up of 13 amino acids. Germline CDR1 reads MGHRA; CDR2 reads YSYEKL. CDR3 sequence (DNA): TGCGCCAGCAGCCAAGATAGCCCCCGGCAGCAGTACTTC. Translated, it gives CASSQDSPRQQYF.

This chain's CDR3 is CASSEGTGFRFGYTF. In nucleotides, the CDR3 is TGTGCCAGCAGTGAGGGGACAGGCTTCCGCTTCGGTTACACCTTC. The V gene is TRBV6-4, the J gene TRBJ1-2, with 8 bases identical to TRBD1. Germline V lookup: CDR1 MRHNA, CDR2 SNTAGT. CDR3 length: 15 amino acids. V trimming: 3 bases; J trimming: 11 bases; junction bases outside the gene matches: 14.

The genes are TRBV5-4 and TRBJ2-1, with D unresolved. V dropped 3 bases and J dropped 5 bases, with 9 bases sitting between them. The V gene's germline CDR1 is SGHNT and CDR2 YYREEE (reference sequence). The CDR3 loop spans 13 amino acids. CDR3 bases: TGTGCCAGCAGCTCCGCACTCGACAATGAGCAGTTCTTC. Its protein product is CASSSALDNEQFF.

The rearrangement uses TRBV2 and TRBJ1-1; 7 positions agree with TRBD1. J lost 6 bases, V lost 5 bases, and 9 bases had no gene match. Germline V gene lookup returns CDR1 SNHLY and CDR2 FYNNEI. This CDR3 has 14 residues. CDR3: CASSSDRIIAEAFF. The CDR3 nucleotides are TGTGCCAGCAGTTCGGACAGGATTATCGCTGAAGCTTTCTTT.

The V call is TRBV9, the J call TRBJ2-1; 7 nucleotides match TRBD1. CDR1 is SGDLS, CDR2 YYNGEE, per germline. The CDR3 runs 14 residues. The V and J ends lost 3 bases and 2 bases, in that order; junction bases with no gene match: 2. The CDR3 loop is CASSEQGTYNEQFF. Written as DNA, the CDR3 is TGTGCCAGCAGCGAACAGGGGACCTACAATGAGCAGTTCTTC.

CDR3 coding DNA: TGCGCCAGCAGCCCCCCCACTAGCGGGTCCTACGAGCAGTACTTC. Translating it yields CASSPPTSGSYEQYF. The rearrangement uses TRBV4-1 and TRBJ2-7; 9 nucleotides line up with TRBD2. There are 15 residues in the CDR3. Germline V gives CDR1 MGHRA, CDR2 YSYEKL. V was pared by 4 bases and J by 1 base, with 5 bases of the junction left unmatched.

CDR3 coding DNA: TGTGCCAGCTCTCCTGGACAGAGACTAAACTCCTACGAGCAGTACTTC. The encoded protein is CASSPGQRLNSYEQYF. The rearrangement joins TRBV18 to TRBJ2-7; TRBD1 might be the D (6 bases). Germline V gene lookup returns CDR1 KGHSH and CDR2 LQKENI. Deletions cut 6 bases from V and 0 bases from J, with 18 bases between. The CDR3 spans 16 residues.

V gene TRBV2 combines with J gene TRBJ2-7, with 8 positions matching TRBD1. J gave up 1 base and V 7 bases, and 9 bases lay outside the gene matches. The CDR3 is 15 residues long. Germline loops: CDR1 SNHLY, CDR2 FYNNEI. CDR3: CASKREWTGSYEQYF. The CDR3 coding sequence is TGTGCCAGCAAGAGGGAGTGGACAGGGTCCTACGAGCAGTACTTC.

The chain recombines TRBV19 with TRBJ2-7; TRBD2 agrees at 9 bases. The germline gives CDR1 LNHDA, CDR2 SQIVND (reference sequence). V shed 5 bases, J shed 6 bases, and the junction held 17 bases outside the gene matches. The CDR3 runs 17 residues. As DNA, the CDR3 is TGTGCCAGTAGTGTACGCGCGAACCTAGCGGGACTAGTCGAGCAGTACTTC. Translated: CASSVRANLAGLVEQYF. The full variable domain, with the rest looked up from reference TRBV19 and TRBJ2-7, is DGGITQSPKYLFRKEGQNVTLSCEQNLNHDAMYWYRQDPGQGLRLIYYSQIVNDFQKGDIAEGYSVSREKKESFPLTVTSAQKNPTAFYLCASSVRANLAGLVEQYFGPGTRLTVT.